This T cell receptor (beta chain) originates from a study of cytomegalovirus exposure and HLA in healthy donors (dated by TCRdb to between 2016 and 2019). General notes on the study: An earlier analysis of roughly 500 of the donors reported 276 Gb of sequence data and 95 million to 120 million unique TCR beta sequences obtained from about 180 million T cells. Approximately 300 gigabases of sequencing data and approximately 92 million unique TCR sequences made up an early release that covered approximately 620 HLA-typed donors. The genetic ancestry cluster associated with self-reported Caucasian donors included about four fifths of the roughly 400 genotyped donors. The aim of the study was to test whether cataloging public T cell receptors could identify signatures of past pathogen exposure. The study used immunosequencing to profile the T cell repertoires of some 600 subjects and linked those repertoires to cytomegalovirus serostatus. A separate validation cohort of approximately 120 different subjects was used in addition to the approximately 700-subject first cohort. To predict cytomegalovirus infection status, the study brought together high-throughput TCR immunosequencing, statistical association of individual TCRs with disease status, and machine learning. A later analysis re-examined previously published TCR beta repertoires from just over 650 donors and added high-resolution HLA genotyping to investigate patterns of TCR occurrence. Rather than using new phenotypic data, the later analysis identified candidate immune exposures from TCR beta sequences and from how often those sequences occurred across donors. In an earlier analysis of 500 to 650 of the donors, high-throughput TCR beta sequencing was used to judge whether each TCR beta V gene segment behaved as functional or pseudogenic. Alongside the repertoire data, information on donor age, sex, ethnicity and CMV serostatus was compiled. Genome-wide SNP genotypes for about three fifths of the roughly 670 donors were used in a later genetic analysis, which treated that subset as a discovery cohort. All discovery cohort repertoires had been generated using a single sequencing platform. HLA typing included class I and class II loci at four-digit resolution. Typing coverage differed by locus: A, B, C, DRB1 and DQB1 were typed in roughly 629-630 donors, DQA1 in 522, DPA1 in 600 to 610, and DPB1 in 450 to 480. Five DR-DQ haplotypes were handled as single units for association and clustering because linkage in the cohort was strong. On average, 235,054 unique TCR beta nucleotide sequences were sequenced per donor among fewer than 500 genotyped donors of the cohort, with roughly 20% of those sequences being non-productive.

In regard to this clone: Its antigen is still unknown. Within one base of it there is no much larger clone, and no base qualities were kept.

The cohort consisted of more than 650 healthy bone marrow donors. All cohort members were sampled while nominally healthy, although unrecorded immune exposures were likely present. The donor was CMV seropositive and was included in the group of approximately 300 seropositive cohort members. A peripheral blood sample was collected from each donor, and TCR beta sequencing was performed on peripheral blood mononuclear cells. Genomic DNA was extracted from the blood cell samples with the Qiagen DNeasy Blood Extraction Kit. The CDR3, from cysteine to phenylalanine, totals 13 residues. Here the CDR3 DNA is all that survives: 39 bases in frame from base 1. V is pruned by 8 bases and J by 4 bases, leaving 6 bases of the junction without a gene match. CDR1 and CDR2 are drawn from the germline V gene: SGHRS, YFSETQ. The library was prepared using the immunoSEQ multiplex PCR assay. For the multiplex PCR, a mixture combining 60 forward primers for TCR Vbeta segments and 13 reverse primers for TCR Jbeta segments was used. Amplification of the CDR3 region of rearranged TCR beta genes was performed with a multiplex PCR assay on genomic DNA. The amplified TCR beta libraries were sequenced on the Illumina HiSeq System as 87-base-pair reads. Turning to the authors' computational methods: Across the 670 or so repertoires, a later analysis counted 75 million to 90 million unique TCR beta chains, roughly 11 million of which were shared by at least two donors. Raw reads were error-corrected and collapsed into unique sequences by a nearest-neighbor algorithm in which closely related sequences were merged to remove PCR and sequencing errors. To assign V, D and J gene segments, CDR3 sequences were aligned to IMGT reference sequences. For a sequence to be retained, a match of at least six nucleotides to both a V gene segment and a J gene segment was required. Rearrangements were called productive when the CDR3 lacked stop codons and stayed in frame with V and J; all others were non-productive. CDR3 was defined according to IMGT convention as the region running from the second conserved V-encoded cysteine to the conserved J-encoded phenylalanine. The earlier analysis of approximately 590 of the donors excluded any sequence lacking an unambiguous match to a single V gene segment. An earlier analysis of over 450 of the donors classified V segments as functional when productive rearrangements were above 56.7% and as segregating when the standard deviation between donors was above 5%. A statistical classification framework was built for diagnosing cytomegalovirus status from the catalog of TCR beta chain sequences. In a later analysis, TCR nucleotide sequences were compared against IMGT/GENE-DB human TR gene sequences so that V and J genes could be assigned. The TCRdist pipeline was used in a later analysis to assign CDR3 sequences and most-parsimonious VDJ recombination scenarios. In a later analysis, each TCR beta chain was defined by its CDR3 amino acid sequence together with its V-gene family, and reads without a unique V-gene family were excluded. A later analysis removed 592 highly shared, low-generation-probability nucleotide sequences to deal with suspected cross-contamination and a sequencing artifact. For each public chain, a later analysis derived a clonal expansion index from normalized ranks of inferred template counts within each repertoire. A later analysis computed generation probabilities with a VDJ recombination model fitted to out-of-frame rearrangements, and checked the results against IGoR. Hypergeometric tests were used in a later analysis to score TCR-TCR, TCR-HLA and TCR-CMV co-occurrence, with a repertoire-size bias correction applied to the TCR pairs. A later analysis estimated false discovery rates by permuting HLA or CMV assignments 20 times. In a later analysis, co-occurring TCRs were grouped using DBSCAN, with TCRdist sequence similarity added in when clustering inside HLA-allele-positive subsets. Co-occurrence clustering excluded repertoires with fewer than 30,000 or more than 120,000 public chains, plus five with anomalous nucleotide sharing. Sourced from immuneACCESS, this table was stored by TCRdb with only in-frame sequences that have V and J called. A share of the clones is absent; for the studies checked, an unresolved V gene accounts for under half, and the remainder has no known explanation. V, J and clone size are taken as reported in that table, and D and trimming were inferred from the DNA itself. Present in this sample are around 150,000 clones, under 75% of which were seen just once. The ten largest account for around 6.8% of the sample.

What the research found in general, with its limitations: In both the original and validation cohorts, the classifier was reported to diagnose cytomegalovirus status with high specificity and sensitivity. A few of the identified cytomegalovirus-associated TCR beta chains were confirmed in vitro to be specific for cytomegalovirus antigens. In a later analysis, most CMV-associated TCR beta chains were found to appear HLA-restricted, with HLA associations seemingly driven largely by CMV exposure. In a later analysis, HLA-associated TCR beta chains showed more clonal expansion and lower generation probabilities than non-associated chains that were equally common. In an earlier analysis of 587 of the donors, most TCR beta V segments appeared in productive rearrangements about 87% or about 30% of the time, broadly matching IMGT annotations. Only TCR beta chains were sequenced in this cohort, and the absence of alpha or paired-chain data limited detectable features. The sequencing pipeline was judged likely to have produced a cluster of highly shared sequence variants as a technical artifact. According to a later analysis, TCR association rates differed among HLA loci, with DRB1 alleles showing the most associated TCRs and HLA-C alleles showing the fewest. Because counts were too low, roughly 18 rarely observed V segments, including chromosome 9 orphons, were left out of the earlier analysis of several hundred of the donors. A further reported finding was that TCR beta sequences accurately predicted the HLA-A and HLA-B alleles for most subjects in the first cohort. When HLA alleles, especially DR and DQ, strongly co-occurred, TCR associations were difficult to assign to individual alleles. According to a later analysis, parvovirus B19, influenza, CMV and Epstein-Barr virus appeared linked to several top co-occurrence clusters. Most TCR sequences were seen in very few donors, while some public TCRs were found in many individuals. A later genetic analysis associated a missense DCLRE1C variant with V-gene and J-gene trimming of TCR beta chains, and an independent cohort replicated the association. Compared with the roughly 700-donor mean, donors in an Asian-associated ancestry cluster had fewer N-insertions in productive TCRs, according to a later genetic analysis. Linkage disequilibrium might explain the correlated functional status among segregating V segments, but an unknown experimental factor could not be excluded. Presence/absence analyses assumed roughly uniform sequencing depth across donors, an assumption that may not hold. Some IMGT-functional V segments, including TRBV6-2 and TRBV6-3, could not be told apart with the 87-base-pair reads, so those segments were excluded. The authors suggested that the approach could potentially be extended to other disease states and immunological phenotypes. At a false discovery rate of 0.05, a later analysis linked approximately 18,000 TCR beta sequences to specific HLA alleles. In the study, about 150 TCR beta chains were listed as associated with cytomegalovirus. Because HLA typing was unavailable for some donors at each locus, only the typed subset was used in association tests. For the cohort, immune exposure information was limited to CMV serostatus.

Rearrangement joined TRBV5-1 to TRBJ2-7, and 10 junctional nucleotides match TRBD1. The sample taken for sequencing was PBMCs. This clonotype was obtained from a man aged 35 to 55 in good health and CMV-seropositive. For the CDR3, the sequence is CASSDRGPYEQYF. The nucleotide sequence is TGCGCCAGTTCAGACAGGGGGCCATACGAGCAGTACTTC.